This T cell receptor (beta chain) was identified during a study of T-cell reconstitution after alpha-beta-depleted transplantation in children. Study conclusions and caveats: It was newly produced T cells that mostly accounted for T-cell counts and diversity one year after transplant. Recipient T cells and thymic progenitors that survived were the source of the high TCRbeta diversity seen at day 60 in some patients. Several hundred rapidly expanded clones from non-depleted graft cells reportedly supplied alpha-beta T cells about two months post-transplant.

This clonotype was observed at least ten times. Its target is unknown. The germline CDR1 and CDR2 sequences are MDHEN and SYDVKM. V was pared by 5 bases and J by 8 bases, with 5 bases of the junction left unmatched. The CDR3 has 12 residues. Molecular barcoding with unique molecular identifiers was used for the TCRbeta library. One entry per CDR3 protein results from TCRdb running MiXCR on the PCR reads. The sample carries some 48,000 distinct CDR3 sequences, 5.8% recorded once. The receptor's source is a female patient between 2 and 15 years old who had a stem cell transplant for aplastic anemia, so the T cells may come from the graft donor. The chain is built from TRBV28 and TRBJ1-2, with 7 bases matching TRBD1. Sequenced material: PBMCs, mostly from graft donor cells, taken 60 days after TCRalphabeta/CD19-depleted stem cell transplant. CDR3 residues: CASSDRVDGYTF. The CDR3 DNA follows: TGTGCCAGCAGTGACAGGGTCGACGGCTACACCTTC.